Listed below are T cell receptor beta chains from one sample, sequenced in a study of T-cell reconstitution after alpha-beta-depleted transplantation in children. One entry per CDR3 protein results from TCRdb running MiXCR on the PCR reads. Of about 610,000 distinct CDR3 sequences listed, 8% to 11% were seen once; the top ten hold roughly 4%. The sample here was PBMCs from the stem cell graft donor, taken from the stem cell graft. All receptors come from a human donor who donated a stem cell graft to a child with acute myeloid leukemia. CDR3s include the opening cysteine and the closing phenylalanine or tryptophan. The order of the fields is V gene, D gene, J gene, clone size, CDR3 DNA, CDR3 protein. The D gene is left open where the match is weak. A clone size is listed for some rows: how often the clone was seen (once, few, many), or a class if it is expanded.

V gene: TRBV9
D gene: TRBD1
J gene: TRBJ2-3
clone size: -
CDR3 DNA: TGTGCCAGCAGCGTAGGACAGGGGCTAGCCCGGGATACGCAGTATTTT
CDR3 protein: CASSVGQGLARDTQYF

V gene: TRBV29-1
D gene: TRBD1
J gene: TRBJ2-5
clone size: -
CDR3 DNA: TGCAGCGCCGGGCCAGGGACAGGGGGCGCGGAGACCCAGTACTTC
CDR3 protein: CSAGPGTGGAETQYF

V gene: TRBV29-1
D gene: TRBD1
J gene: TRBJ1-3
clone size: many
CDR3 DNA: TGCAGCGGAACAGGGGTCTCAGGAAACACCATATATTTT
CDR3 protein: CSGTGVSGNTIYF

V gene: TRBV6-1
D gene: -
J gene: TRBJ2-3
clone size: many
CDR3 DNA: TGTGCCAGCAGCGAAGATAGCACAGATACGCAGTATTTT
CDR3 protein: CASSEDSTDTQYF

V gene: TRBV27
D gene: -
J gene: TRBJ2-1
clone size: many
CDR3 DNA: TGTGCCAGCACCGCTCGGAGTCCCTACAATGAGCAGTTCTTC
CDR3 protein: CASTARSPYNEQFF

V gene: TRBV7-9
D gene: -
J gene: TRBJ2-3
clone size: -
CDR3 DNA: TGTGCCAGCAGCTTTAATCCGGGCATCACAGATACGCAGTATTTT
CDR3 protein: CASSFNPGITDTQYF

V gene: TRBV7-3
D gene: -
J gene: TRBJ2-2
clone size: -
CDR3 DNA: TGTGCCAGCCGGGGTGGGGGAAGGGACACCGGGGAGCTGTTTTTT
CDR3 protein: CASRGGGRDTGELFF

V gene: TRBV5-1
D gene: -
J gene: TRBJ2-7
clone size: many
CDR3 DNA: TGCGCCAGCAGCTTGGTATCGGGACCCTACGAGCAGTACTTC
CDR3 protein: CASSLVSGPYEQYF

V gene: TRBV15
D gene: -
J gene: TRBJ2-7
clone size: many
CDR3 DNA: TGTGCCACCAGCAGAGATCTGGGGGGCGAGCAGTACTTC
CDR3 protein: CATSRDLGGEQYF

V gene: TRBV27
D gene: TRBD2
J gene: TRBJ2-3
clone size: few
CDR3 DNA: TGTGCCAGCAGTTCCCCGGGACTAGCGGGATCAGATACGCAGTATTTT
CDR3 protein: CASSSPGLAGSDTQYF

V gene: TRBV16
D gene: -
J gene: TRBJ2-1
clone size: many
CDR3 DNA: TGTGCCAGCAGCCAATCTAGCGGTAGTGCTTATTACAATGAGCAGTTCTTC
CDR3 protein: CASSQSSGSAYYNEQFF

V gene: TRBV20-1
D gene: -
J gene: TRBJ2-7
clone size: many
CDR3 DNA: TGCAGTGCTAGAGCGCGGACAAAACAGTACGAGCAGTACTTC
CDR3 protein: CSARARTKQYEQYF

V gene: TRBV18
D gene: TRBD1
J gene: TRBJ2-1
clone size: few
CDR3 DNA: TGTGCCAGCTCACCCCCAGGACAGGGGGCAACAAATGAGCAGTTCTTC
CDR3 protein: CASSPPGQGATNEQFF

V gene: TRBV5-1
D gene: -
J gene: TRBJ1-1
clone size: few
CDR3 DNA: TGCGCCAGCAGCTTGCAGGGTAAGATGAACACTGAAGCTTTCTTT
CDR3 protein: CASSLQGKMNTEAFF

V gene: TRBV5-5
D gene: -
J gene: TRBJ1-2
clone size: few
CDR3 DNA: TGTGCCAGCAGCTTGGTGAAGGCTAGAGGATCCACTTTTGGGGGCTACACCTTC
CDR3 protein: CASSLVKARGSTFGGYTF

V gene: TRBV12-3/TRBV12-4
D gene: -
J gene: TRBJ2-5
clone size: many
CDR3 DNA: TGTGCCAGCAGTGCGGGGTTACGAGAGACCCAGTACTTC
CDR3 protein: CASSAGLRETQYF

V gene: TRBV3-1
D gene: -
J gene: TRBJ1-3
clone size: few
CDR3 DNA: TGTGCCAGCAGCCAAGTTGAAGCCAGGCGCTACTCTGGAAACACCATATATTTT
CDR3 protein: CASSQVEARRYSGNTIYF

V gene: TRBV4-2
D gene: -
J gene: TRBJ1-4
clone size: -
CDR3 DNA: TGTGCCAGCAGCCAAGCCGGAGCAACTAATGAAAAACTGTTTTTT
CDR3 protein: CASSQAGATNEKLFF

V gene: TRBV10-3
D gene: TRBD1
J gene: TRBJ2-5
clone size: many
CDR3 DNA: TGTGCCATCAGTGAGGCGACAGGGGGCAGGGAGACCCAGTACTTC
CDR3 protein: CAISEATGGRETQYF

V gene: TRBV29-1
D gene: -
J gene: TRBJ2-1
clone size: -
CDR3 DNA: TGCAGCGTTGAAGTCGTGAACACCTACAATGAGCAGTTCTTC
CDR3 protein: CSVEVVNTYNEQFF

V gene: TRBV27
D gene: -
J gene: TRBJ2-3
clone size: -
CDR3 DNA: TGTGCCAGCAGAAAGGCCCTGGGCCCAGATACGCAGTATTTT
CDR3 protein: CASRKALGPDTQYF

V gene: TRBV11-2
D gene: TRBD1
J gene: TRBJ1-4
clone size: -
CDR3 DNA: TGTGCCAGCAGCCAAACAGGGGGCGCTTATGAAAAACTGTTTTTT
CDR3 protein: CASSQTGGAYEKLFF

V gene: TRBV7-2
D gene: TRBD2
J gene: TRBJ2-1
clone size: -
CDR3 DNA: TGTGCCAGCAGCGCCTTAGCGGGTGGTATTACCCACAATGAGCAGTTCTTC
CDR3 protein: CASSALAGGITHNEQFF

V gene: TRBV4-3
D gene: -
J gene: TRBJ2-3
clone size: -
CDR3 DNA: TGCGCCAGCAGCCAGAAGTGGACAGGCACAGATACGCAGTATTTT
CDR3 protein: CASSQKWTGTDTQYF

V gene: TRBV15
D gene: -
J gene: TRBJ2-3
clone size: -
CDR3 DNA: TGTGCCACCAGCAGAGAGTTGGGGACGCAACATACGCAGTATTTT
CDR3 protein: CATSRELGTQHTQYF

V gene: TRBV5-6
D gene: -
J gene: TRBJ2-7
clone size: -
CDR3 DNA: TGTGCCAGCAGCTTACGGGGGCGCTACGAGCAGTACTTC
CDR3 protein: CASSLRGRYEQYF

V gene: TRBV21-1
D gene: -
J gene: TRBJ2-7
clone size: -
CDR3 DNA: TGTGCCAGCAGCAATTGGCAGACTAGTAGCTACGAGCAGTACTTC
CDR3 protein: CASSNWQTSSYEQYF